The 3 T cell receptor beta chains below all came from one sample that was sequenced in a study of blood T cell repertoires in COVID-19. This table comes from immunoSEQ multiplex PCR, and its TCRdb copy is limited to in-frame clones, with some not included. The table lists roughly 300,000 clones, roughly 85% of them singletons. Source material: PBMCs or T cells enriched from blood (not recorded which). These TCRs come from a woman aged 25 to 39 who had recovered from COVID-19.

CDR3 region: CASSPARGPYEQYF. CDR3 sequence (DNA): TGTGCCAGTAGTCCCGCCAGGGGTCCCTACGAGCAGTACTTC. The V and J genes are TRBV19 and TRBJ2-7; weak D call: TRBD1 (6 bases). Germline-derived CDR1 and CDR2 are LNHDA and SQIVND (reference sequence). This CDR3 has 14 amino acids. V dropped 5 bases and J dropped 2 bases, with 13 bases sitting between them.

CDR3 sequence reads: CASQRRVSSNTEAFF. In nucleotides, the CDR3 is TGTGCCAGCCAACGACGGGTCAGCTCGAACACTGAAGCTTTCTTT. The chain carries TRBV2 and TRBJ1-1; D unclear. The CDR3 covers 15 residues. Trimming removed 8 bases from V and 1 base from J, with 17 bases in between. Germline CDR1 and CDR2: SNHLY and FYNNEI.

J is TRBJ2-5 and V is TRBV7-2; TRBD2 matches at 14 bases. The length of the CDR3 is 15 residues. Germline CDR1 is SGHTA and CDR2 is FQGNSA. V was pared by 5 bases and J by 7 bases, with 6 bases of the junction left unmatched. CDR3: CASSPMTSGGGTQYF. The CDR3, as DNA: TGTGCCAGCAGCCCAATGACTAGCGGGGGGGGGACCCAGTACTTC.